The 14 T cell receptor beta chains presented below share a single source sample, sequenced in a study of blood T cell repertoires in COVID-19. The data were produced by immunoSEQ multiplex PCR, yet TCRdb's version contains in-frame clones alone and is incomplete. Among approximately 240,000 clones listed, about 90% were seen once. Sequencing was performed on peripheral blood. All receptors come from a man aged 25-45 years with COVID-19, enrolled during active disease.

For this clone: A read error may produce the germline difference seen at one junction end. V gene TRBV6-6 combines with J gene TRBJ1-5; 7 nucleotides align to TRBD1. The CDR3 spans 15 residues. From germline, CDR1 is MNHNY and CDR2 SVGAGI (reference sequence). The chain's CDR3 is CASSYYRGGHQPQHF. CDR3 sequence (DNA): TGTGCCAGCAGCTACTACAGGGGCGGCCATCAGCCCCAGCATTTT.

The chain links TRBV3-1 (or the pseudogene TRBV3-2) to TRBJ2-3; D might be TRBD2 (7 bases). This CDR3 region has 17 residues. Germline CDR1 reads LGHDT; CDR2 reads YNNKEL (reference sequence). The ends were cut back, 0 bases at V and 2 bases at J, with 15 bases in the middle. The CDR3 DNA reads TGTGCCAGCAGCCAAGATAATGCGGGGGCTTTCACAGATACGCAGTATTTT. Amino acids: CASSQDNAGAFTDTQYF.

V and J are TRBV6-1 and TRBJ1-3; D not certain. Germline-derived CDR1 and CDR2 are MNHNS and SASEGT. This CDR3 is built from 15 residues. V lost 1 base and J 0 bases, leaving 7 bases between the germline ends. The CDR3 here is CASSEGHSSGNTIYF. The CDR3 DNA reads as TGTGCCAGCAGTGAAGGGCACAGCTCTGGAAACACCATATATTTT.

The chain couples TRBV6-5 to TRBJ2-7; 11 bases agree with TRBD1. The CDR3 sequence is 16 residues long. Germline V gives CDR1 MNHEY, CDR2 SVGAGI. Trimming took 4 bases from V and 6 from J; bases not matched to a gene: 11. The CDR3 DNA follows: TGTGCCAGCAGTTTAAGACCGGGACAGGGGGGTCTCGAGCAGTACTTC. Translating it yields CASSLRPGQGGLEQYF.

The chain employs TRBV7-3 and TRBJ2-1; tentatively, D is TRBD1 (5 bases). CDR1 SGHTA and CDR2 FQGTGA come from the germline V gene. The CDR3 runs to 17 residues. V was trimmed by 0 bases and J by 3 bases, leaving 15 bases between them. The CDR3: CASSLTNQGGFYNEQFF. In DNA form, the CDR3 reads TGTGCCAGCAGCTTAACTAATCAGGGTGGTTTCTACAATGAGCAGTTCTTC.

The chain recombines TRBV6-5 with TRBJ1-2, with 9 bases identical to TRBD1. CDR1 and CDR2 (germline): MNHEY, SVGAGI. This CDR3 contains 15 residues. V trimming: 2 bases; J trimming: 6 bases; junction bases outside the gene matches: 7. The CDR3 DNA follows: TGTGCCAGCAGTTACAAAGGGACAGGGTTGGATGGCTACACCTTC. It codes for CASSYKGTGLDGYTF.

The V and J genes are TRBV23-1 and TRBJ1-6; TRBD1 might be the D (6 bases). TRBV23-1 is an ORF; its function is uncertain. V was clipped by 8 bases and J by 5 bases, with 25 bases between them. The CDR3 extends over 18 amino acids. The CDR3 loop reads CASELGQSLRGNNSPLHF. The DNA for the CDR3 is TGCGCCAGCGAACTTGGACAGTCACTCAGGGGAAATAATTCACCCCTCCACTTT.

A remark on this clone: Its ends do not fully match the called genes, so a read error is possible. The rearrangement joins TRBV5-1 to TRBJ2-2, with 9 bases that match TRBD1. The CDR3 loop spans 16 amino acids. Germline-derived CDR1 and CDR2 are SGHRS and YFSETQ. The CDR3 is CASSQSGTGNAGELFF. CDR3 DNA sequence: TGCGCCAGCAGCCAATCGGGGACAGGGAACGCCGGGGAGCTGTTTTTT.

This clone was observed a few times. The chain is built from TRBV29-1 and TRBJ2-1; 11 bases map to TRBD2. From germline, CDR1 is SQVTM and CDR2 ANQGSEA. Trimming cost V 4 bases and J 2 bases; bases outside gene matches: 4. The CDR3 spans 15 residues. CDR3 amino acids: CSVAASGGTYNEQFF. CDR3 in DNA: TGCAGCGTTGCGGCTAGCGGGGGGACCTACAATGAGCAGTTCTTC.

The V and J genes are TRBV6-5 and TRBJ1-2; TRBD1 is a possible D gene (6 bases). V was cut by 6 bases and J by 2 bases, with 7 bases left in between. The CDR3 contains 12 residues. Germline-derived CDR1 and CDR2 are MNHEY and SVGAGI. CDR3 nucleotides: TGTGCCAGCAGCGGACAGAACTATGGCTACACCTTC. Amino acid sequence: CASSGQNYGYTF.

V and J are TRBV9 and TRBJ1-2; no clear D. The CDR3 loop spans 12 amino acids. The V and J ends lost 3 bases and 4 bases respectively, with 7 bases between them. CDR1 is SGDLS, CDR2 YYNGEE, per germline. The CDR3 here is CASSGALYGYTF. The CDR3 coding sequence is TGTGCCAGCAGCGGGGCACTCTATGGCTACACCTTC.

Here the CDR3 DNA reads TGTGCCAGCAGCCGGGGACAGACCTTAACTACCACAGATACGCAGTATTTT. Protein sequence: CASSRGQTLTTTDTQYF. This chain links TRBV2 with TRBJ2-3; 7 positions agree with TRBD1. The germline V gene has CDR1 SNHLY and CDR2 FYNNEI. This CDR3 has 17 amino acids. The V segment lost 6 bases and the J segment 2 bases; nucleotides outside the gene matches: 14.

As concerns this clone: Other DNA sequences in the sample encode the same CDR3. The CDR3 is CASSFYSTDTQYF. CDR3 DNA: TGTGCCAGCAGTTTCTACAGTACAGATACGCAGTATTTT. The chain joins TRBV27 to TRBJ2-3; D is uncertain. CDR3 length equals 13 residues. Between the trimmed V and J ends, which lost 3 bases and 3 bases, there was a span of 7 bases. Germline CDR1 is MNHEY and CDR2 is SMNVEV (reference sequence).

The rearrangement joins TRBV5-1 to TRBJ1-2, with D perhaps matching TRBD1 (6 bases). Germline-derived CDR1 and CDR2 are SGHRS and YFSETQ. The CDR3 consists of 14 residues. Trimming left V 1 base short and J 3 bases short, with 10 bases between. The CDR3 loop reads CASSLTGKYYGYTF. Here the CDR3 DNA reads TGCGCCAGCAGCTTGACAGGGAAATACTATGGCTACACCTTC.